This record covers a single T cell receptor beta chain. There are 16 residues in the CDR3. The V gene's germline CDR1 is MNHEY and CDR2 SMNVEV (reference sequence). The trim removed 4 bases at V and 5 bases at J, leaving 7 bases unmatched. The repertoire was sequenced with immunoSEQ multiplex PCR; TCRdb's copy has only in-frame clones and lacks some. This table holds 50,000 to 70,000 clones, around 93% found once. The data originate from a study of T cell changes during pregnancy in multiple sclerosis. The rearrangement links TRBV27 to TRBJ2-7; 14 bases line up with TRBD2. The receptor was isolated from a female donor with multiple sclerosis, enrolled in a pregnancy study. The sequences come from peripheral blood, collected after pregnancy. CDR3 nucleotide sequence: TGTGCCAGCAGTTCCGGACTAGCGGGAGGAATGAACGAGCAGTACTTC. Amino acid sequence: CASSSGLAGGMNEQYF.